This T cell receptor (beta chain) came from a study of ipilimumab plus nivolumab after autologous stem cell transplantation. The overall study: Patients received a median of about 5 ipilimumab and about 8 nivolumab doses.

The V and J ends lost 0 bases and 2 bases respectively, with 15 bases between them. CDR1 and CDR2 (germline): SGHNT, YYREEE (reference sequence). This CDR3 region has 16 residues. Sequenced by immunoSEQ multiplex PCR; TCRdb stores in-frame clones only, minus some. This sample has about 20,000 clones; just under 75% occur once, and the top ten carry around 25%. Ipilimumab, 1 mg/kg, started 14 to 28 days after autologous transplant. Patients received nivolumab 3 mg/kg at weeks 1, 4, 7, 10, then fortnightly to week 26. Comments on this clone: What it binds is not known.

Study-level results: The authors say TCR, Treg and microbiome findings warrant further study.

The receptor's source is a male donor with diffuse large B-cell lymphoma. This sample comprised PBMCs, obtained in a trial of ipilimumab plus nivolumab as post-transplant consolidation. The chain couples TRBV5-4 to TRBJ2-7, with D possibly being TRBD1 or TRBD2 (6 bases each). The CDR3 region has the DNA TGTGCCAGCAGCTTGGGCGGGGCGGGACACACCTACGAGCAGTACTTC. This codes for CASSLGGAGHTYEQYF.